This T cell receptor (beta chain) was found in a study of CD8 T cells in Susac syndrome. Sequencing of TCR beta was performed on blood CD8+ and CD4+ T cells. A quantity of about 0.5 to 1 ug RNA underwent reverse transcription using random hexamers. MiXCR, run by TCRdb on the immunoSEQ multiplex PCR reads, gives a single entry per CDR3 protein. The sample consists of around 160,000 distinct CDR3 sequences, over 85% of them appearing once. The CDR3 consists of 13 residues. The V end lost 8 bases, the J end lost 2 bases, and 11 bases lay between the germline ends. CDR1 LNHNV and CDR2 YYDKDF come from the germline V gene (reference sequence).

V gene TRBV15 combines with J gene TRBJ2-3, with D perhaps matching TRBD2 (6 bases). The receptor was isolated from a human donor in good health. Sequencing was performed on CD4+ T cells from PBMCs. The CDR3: CATARDFTDTQYF. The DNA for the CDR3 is TGTGCCACCGCTCGGGACTTCACAGATACGCAGTATTTT. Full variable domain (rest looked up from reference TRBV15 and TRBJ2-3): DAMVIQNPRYQVTQFGKPVTLSCSQTLNHNVMYWYQQKSSQAPKLLFHYYDKDFNNEADTPDNFQSRRPNTSFCFLDIRSPGLGDTAMYLCATARDFTDTQYFGPGTRLTVL.